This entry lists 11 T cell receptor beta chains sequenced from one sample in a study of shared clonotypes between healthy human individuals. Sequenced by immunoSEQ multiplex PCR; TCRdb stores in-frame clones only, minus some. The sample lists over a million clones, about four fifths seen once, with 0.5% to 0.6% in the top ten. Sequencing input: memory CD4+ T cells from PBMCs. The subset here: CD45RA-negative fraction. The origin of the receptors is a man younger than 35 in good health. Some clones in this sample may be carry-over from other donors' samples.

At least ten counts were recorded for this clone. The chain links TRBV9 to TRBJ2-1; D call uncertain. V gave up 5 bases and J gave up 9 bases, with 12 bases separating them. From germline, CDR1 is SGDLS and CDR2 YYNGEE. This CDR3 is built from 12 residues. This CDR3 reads CASSERFGEQFF. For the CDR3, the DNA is TGTGCCAGCAGTGAACGATTCGGTGAGCAGTTCTTC.

DNA for the CDR3: TGTGCCAGCTCAGGAGCTCTGGCCAGGAACACCGGGGAGCTGTTTTTT. It translates to CASSGALARNTGELFF. The J gene is TRBJ2-2, the V gene TRBV18; D uncertain. The CDR3 has 16 residues. Germline V lookup: CDR1 KGHSH, CDR2 LQKENI. V shed 5 bases and J shed 1 base, with 14 bases lying between them.

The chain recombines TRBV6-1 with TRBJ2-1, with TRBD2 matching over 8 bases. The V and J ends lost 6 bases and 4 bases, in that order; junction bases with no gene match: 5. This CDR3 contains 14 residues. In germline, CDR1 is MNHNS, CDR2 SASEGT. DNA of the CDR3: TGTGCCAGCAGGAGACTAGCGATTTACAATGAGCAGTTCTTC. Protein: CASRRLAIYNEQFF.

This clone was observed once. CDR3 sequence (DNA): TGTGCCAGCAGCTTATCGGGACAGGGTGGCAATGAGCAGTTCTTC. Translating gives CASSLSGQGGNEQFF. The gene calls are TRBV7-3 and TRBJ2-1; TRBD1 matches at 9 bases. Trimming removed 2 bases from V and 6 bases from J; junction bases left unmatched: 5. The CDR3 extends over 15 amino acids. Germline V gives CDR1 SGHTA, CDR2 FQGTGA. Full variable domain (remainder filled in from reference TRBV7-3 and TRBJ2-1): GAGVSQTPSNKVTEKGKYVELRCDPISGHTALYWYRQSLGQGPEFLIYFQGTGAADDSGLPNDRFFAVRPEGSVSTLKIQRTERGDSAVYLCASSLSGQGGNEQFFGPGTRLTVL.

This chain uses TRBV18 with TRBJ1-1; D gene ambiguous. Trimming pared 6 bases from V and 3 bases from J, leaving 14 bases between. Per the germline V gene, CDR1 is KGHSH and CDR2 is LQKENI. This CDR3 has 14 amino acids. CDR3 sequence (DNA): TGTGCCAGCTCCCAGGTCGGTGGGGACACTGAAGCTTTCTTT. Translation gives CASSQVGGDTEAFF.

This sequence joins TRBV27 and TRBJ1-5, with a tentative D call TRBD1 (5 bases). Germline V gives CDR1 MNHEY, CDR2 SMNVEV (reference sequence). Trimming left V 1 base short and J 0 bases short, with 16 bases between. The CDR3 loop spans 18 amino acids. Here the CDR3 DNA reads TGTGCCAGCAGTTTATATCCCTCCGCAGGGTATAGCAATCAGCCCCAGCATTTT. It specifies CASSLYPSAGYSNQPQHF.

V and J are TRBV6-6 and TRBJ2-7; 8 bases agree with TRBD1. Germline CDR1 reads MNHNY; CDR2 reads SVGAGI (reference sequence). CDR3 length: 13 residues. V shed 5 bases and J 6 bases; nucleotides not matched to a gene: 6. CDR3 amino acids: CASSTGTGREQYF. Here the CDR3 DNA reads TGTGCCAGCAGTACCGGGACAGGCCGCGAGCAGTACTTC.

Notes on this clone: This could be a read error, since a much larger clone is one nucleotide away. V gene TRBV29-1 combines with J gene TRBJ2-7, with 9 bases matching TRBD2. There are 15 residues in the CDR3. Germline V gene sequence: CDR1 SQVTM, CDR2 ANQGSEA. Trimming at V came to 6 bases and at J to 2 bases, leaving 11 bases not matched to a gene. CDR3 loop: CSVYTRGRGPYEQYF. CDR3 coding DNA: TGCAGCGTCTACACTCGCGGGAGGGGCCCCTACGAGCAGTACTTC.

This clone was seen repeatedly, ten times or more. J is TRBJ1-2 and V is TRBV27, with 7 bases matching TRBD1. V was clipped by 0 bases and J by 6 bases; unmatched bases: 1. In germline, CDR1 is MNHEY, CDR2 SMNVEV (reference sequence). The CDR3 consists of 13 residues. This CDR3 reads CASSLSRGHGYTF. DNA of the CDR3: TGTGCCAGCAGTTTATCAAGGGGGCATGGCTACACCTTC.

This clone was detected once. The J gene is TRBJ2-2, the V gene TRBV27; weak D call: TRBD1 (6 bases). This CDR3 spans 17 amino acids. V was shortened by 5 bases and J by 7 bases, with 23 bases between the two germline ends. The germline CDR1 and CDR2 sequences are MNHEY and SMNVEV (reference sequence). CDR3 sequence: CASSPNRELGVIGELFF. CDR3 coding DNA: TGTGCCAGCAGTCCGAACAGGGAGTTGGGTGTTATCGGGGAGCTGTTTTTT.

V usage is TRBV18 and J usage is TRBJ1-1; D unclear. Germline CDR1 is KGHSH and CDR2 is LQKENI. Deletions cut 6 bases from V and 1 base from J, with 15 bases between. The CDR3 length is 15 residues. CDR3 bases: TGTGCCAGCTCCACCGCCAAGGTTGGGAACACTGAAGCTTTCTTT. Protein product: CASSTAKVGNTEAFF.